One T cell receptor beta chain is described in this entry. Libraries were prepared by immunoSEQ multiplex PCR; TCRdb keeps only in-frame clonotypes and omits some of them. In the table there are 75,000 to 95,000 clones, 90% to 95% of which are singletons. There are 16 residues in the CDR3. The junction had 5 bases not matched to a gene; V was cut back by 0 bases and J by 3 bases. Germline assignment: CDR1 SGHKS and CDR2 YYEKEE (reference sequence). Each patient contributed between 1 and 8 total time points of blood mononuclear cells, pretreatment and during treatment. The sample belongs to a study of PD-L1 blockade in urothelial cancer. About the research overall: Investigators checked blood 3 weeks (second dose) and 6 weeks after treatment start. When blood samples were assessed, the median T cell count was 141,255.

The source is a man in his sixties with urothelial cancer. J is TRBJ2-7 and V is TRBV5-5; TRBD2 matches 11 bases. The sample here was PBMCs, taken around atezolizumab (anti-PD-L1) treatment. The CDR3 nucleotides are TGTGCCAGCAGCTTGGCTACTAGCGGGGGATACTACGAGCAGTACTTC. This codes for CASSLATSGGYYEQYF.